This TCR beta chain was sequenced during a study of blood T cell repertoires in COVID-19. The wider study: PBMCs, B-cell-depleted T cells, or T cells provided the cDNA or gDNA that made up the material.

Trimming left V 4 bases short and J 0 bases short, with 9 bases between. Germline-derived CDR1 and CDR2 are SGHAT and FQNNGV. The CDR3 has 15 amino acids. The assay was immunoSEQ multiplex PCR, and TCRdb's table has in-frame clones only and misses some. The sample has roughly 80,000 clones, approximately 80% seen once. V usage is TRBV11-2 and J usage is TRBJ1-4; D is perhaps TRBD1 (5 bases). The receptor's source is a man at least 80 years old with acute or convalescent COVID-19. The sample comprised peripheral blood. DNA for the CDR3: TGTGCCAGCAGCTCGGACACCCCAACTAATGAAAAACTGTTTTTT. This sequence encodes CASSSDTPTNEKLFF.